A single sample is the source of the 22 T cell receptor beta chains below, sequenced in a study of blood T cells in healthy people across ages (dated by TCRdb to between 2015 and 2016). The library was obtained by 5' RACE. The sequencer listed for this sample is Illumina HiSeq 2500. The second PCR ran for roughly 7 to 11 cycles and used a J-beta primer mix along with a sample-barcoded 5' primer. Using fastp trimming at Q25 and MiXCR clonotype assembly, TCRdb reanalyzed the public sequencing data and kept in-frame beta chains. Every distinct CDR3 protein forms one entry, paired with its most common genes and DNA. This sample has approximately 800,000 distinct CDR3 sequences in its table, and more than 55% of those were observed once. Roughly 24% of the sample lies in the top ten. Sequenced: blood. The origin of the receptors is a man aged 40-50 years in good health.

This clonotype was counted only a few times. V and J are TRBV4-3 and TRBJ2-3, with D perhaps matching TRBD2 (5 bases). V lost 9 bases to trimming and J lost 0 bases, with 16 bases between them. Looked up from germline, CDR1 is LGHNA and CDR2 is YSLEER. This CDR3 is 15 amino acids long. The CDR3 reads CARTSGATSTDTQYF. The DNA of the CDR3 is TGCGCCAGGACCAGCGGAGCGACTAGCACAGATACGCAGTATTTT.

This rearrangement joins TRBV27 to TRBJ2-5, with a weak D call TRBD2 (6 bases). The CDR3 length is 15 residues. V lost 5 bases to trimming and J lost 2 bases, with 15 bases between them. Germline CDR1 and CDR2: MNHEY and SMNVEV (reference sequence). The CDR3 DNA reads as TGTGCCAGCAGTCCAAGAAGACGGGAGCAAGAGACCCAGTACTTC. Residues: CASSPRRREQETQYF.

Notes on this clonotype: The junction does not match germline at one end; this may be a read error. The chain employs TRBV29-1 and TRBJ2-1; the D call may be TRBD1 or TRBD2 (5 bases each). The CDR3 consists of 15 residues. The germline V gene encodes CDR1 SQVTM and CDR2 ANQGSEA. CDR3 protein: CSARRGRESYDEQFF. The CDR3 DNA follows: TGCAGCGCCCGAAGGGGCAGGGAGAGCTACGATGAGCAGTTCTTC.

The chain recombines TRBV13 with TRBJ2-5; D perhaps matches TRBD2 (8 bases). The tail of the sequence fits TRBJ2-7 better, so the J call may be wrong. Germline CDR1 is PRHDT and CDR2 is FYEKMQ (reference sequence). The CDR3 sequence is 17 residues long. CDR3: CASSLIGGETGKYEQYF. The CDR3 region has the DNA TGTGCCAGCAGCTTAATCGGGGGGGAGACAGGGAAATACGAGCAGTACTTC.

V is TRBV11-3 and J is TRBJ2-3; no clear D gene. Trimming shortened V by 5 bases and J by 2 bases, and 20 bases separated the two germline ends. Germline CDR1 is SGHNT and CDR2 is YENEEA. The CDR3 covers 17 residues. The DNA of the CDR3 is TGTGCCAGCAGCCCACCCCCTCTACAGATAGACACAGATACGCAGTATTTT. Its protein product is CASSPPPLQIDTDTQYF.

The V gene is TRBV5-1, the J gene TRBJ2-3; maybe TRBD1 (5 bases). The CDR3 consists of 15 residues. Germline-derived CDR1 and CDR2 are SGHRS and YFSETQ. Trimming removed 1 base at V and 4 bases at J, with 13 bases between. CDR3 in amino acids: CASSLSRQGPDTQYF. The CDR3 nucleotides read TGCGCCAGCAGCTTGAGTAGGCAGGGCCCAGATACGCAGTATTTT.

The J gene is TRBJ2-5, the V gene TRBV7-9, with D possibly matching TRBD2 (6 bases). Trimming cost V 5 bases and J 0 bases, with 16 bases left between them. CDR3 size: 16 residues. Germline V lookup: CDR1 SEHNR, CDR2 FQNEAQ (reference sequence). The DNA of the CDR3 is TGTGCCAGCAGCCCACTTGGGGGGACGGACCAAGAGACCCAGTACTTC. This gives the protein CASSPLGGTDQETQYF.

The chain carries TRBV20-1 and TRBJ2-3; TRBD1 matches 9 bases. Germline V CDR1 and CDR2: DFQATT, SNEGSKA (reference sequence). CDR3 length: 15 amino acids. Trimming took 6 bases from V and 6 from J; bases not matched to a gene: 13. The CDR3 reads CSAVKQGAVTDTQYF. CDR3 in DNA: TGCAGTGCAGTAAAACAGGGGGCGGTCACTGATACGCAGTATTTT.

This clonotype was observed a handful of times. The genes are TRBV15 and TRBJ2-3; D call uncertain. This CDR3 has 14 amino acids. V was trimmed by 1 base and J by 2 bases, leaving 7 bases between them. The germline gives CDR1 LNHNV, CDR2 YYDKDF (reference sequence). Written as DNA, the CDR3 is TGTGCCACCAGCAGAGGCGGCCTCACAGATACGCAGTATTTT. Amino acid sequence: CATSRGGLTDTQYF.

Only one count was recorded for this clonotype. The chain recombines TRBV7-2 with TRBJ1-5; weak D call: TRBD1 (6 bases). This CDR3 comprises 15 residues. V was trimmed by 5 bases and J by 3 bases, leaving 14 bases between them. The germline V gene has CDR1 SGHTA and CDR2 FQGNSA. Here the CDR3 reads CASSPQGLANQPQHF. In DNA form, the CDR3 reads TGTGCCAGCAGCCCTCAGGGGTTGGCCAATCAGCCCCAGCATTTT.

J is TRBJ2-1 and V is TRBV27; 10 bases are shared with TRBD2. The CDR3 is 13 amino acids. Trimming took 9 bases from V and 7 from J; bases not matched to a gene: 6. CDR1 and CDR2 (germline): MNHEY, SMNVEV (reference sequence). Here the CDR3 DNA reads TGTGCCAGTGCTAGCGGGAGACGTAATGAGCAGTTCTTC. It translates to CASASGRRNEQFF.

This clonotype was recorded a few times. V and J are TRBV29-1 and TRBJ2-7; possible D gene TRBD1, 5 bases. The CDR3 has 12 residues. Germline V lookup: CDR1 SQVTM, CDR2 ANQGSEA. V dropped 7 bases and J dropped 3 bases, with 13 bases sitting between them. CDR3 coding DNA: TGCAGCGGGTTAGACAGATTCTACGAGCAGTACTTC. This encodes CSGLDRFYEQYF.

This clonotype was counted between two and nine times. V usage is TRBV24-1 and J usage is TRBJ1-5; TRBD1 is a possible D gene (5 bases). V lost 4 bases and J 7 bases, leaving 7 bases between the germline ends. CDR3 size: 12 residues. Germline values: CDR1 KGHDR, CDR2 SFDVKD. The CDR3 DNA follows: TGTGCCACCAGTGACGGGGCACAGCCCCAGCATTTT. Its protein product is CATSDGAQPQHF.

The chain employs TRBV7-8 and TRBJ2-1, with a tentative D call TRBD2 (5 bases). Deletions cut 5 bases from V and 5 bases from J, with 13 bases between. The CDR3 is 14 residues long. Germline CDR1 is SGHVS and CDR2 is FQNEAQ. The CDR3 nucleotides read TGTGCCAGCAGCCGTATTGGGCGGGACAATGAGCAGTTCTTC. This encodes CASSRIGRDNEQFF.

The genes are TRBV7-9 and TRBJ1-2, with TRBD1 as a possible D gene (5 bases). The germline V gene encodes CDR1 SEHNR and CDR2 FQNEAQ (reference sequence). CDR3 size: 15 residues. The germline V and J ends were trimmed by 3 bases and 3 bases, with 14 bases remaining between them. The CDR3 DNA sequence: TGTGCCAGCAGCTTGGGGGACGGCTACTACTATGGCTACACCTTC. As protein: CASSLGDGYYYGYTF.

This clonotype was observed a handful of times. This chain connects TRBV5-6 to TRBJ2-5; 7 bases agree with TRBD2. This CDR3 spans 15 amino acids. The V gene end was trimmed by 0 bases and the J gene end by 2 bases; junction bases not matched to a gene: 4. From germline, CDR1 is SGHDT and CDR2 YYEEEE. The CDR3 here is CASSLGGSWQETQYF. The CDR3 DNA is TGTGCCAGCAGCTTGGGCGGGAGTTGGCAAGAGACCCAGTACTTC.

This clonotype was detected many times. The chain recombines TRBV27 with TRBJ1-5; a weak D match, TRBD1 (5 bases). Per the germline V gene, CDR1 is MNHEY and CDR2 is SMNVEV (reference sequence). The CDR3 is made up of 17 amino acids. The V gene lost 5 bases and the J gene lost 9 bases, with 26 bases spanning the gap. This chain's CDR3 is CASSPSSRDGDRRPQHF. The CDR3 nucleotides are TGTGCCAGCAGTCCCTCATCCCGGGACGGGGACCGGCGGCCCCAGCATTTT.

This chain links TRBV29-1 with TRBJ1-1; 11 positions agree with TRBD1. The CDR3 is made up of 13 amino acids. Germline V gene data show CDR1 as SQVTM and CDR2 as ANQGSEA. Germline trimming cut 3 bases from V and 4 bases from J; bases unmatched to any gene: 1. CDR3 in amino acids: CSVEGQGGTEAFF. The CDR3 DNA is TGCAGCGTTGAGGGACAGGGGGGCACTGAAGCTTTCTTT.

The chain links TRBV9 to TRBJ2-3; 7 bases are shared with TRBD2. Germline trimming cut 4 bases from V and 2 bases from J; bases unmatched to any gene: 7. Germline V gives CDR1 SGDLS, CDR2 YYNGEE. The CDR3 totals 15 residues. The CDR3 sequence is CASSLRGDNTDTQYF. CDR3 in DNA: TGTGCCAGCAGCCTCCGGGGGGATAACACAGATACGCAGTATTTT.

The chain employs TRBV20-1 and TRBJ2-3; 7 nucleotides agree with TRBD2. Trimming cost V 4 bases and J 2 bases; bases outside gene matches: 12. The germline V gene has CDR1 DFQATT and CDR2 SNEGSKA (reference sequence). This CDR3 is 16 amino acids long. The CDR3 loop is CSAILGLEHTTDTQYF. The CDR3 nucleotides are TGCAGTGCTATACTCGGACTAGAACACACCACAGATACGCAGTATTTT.

The genes are TRBV29-1 and TRBJ2-6, with D possibly called TRBD1 or TRBD2 (5 bases each). CDR1 is SQVTM and CDR2 is ANQGSEA in the germline V gene. The CDR3 covers 14 residues. Trimming took 6 bases from V and 0 from J, leaving 9 bases between them. The CDR3 loop is CSVRGVSGANVLTF. CDR3 coding DNA: TGCAGCGTGAGAGGGGTCTCTGGGGCCAACGTCCTGACTTTC.

The rearrangement uses TRBV7-9 and TRBJ2-5; no reliable D call. V lost 1 base and J lost 11, with 14 bases in between. CDR1 and CDR2 (germline): SEHNR, FQNEAQ (reference sequence). This CDR3 has 13 amino acids. The CDR3 reads CASSLGSLNEQYF. As DNA, the CDR3 is TGTGCCAGCAGCTTAGGCTCCCTCAATGAGCAGTACTTC.